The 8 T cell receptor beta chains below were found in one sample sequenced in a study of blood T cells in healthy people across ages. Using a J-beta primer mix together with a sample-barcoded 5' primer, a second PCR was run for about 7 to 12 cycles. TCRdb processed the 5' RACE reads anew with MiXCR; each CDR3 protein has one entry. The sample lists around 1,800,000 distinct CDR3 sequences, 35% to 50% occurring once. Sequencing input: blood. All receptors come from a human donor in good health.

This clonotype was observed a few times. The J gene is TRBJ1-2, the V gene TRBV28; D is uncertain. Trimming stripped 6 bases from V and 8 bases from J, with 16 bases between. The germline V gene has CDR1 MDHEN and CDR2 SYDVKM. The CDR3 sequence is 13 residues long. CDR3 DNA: TGTGCCAGCAGATATACCGGGCCCGTAGGCTACACCTTC. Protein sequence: CASRYTGPVGYTF.

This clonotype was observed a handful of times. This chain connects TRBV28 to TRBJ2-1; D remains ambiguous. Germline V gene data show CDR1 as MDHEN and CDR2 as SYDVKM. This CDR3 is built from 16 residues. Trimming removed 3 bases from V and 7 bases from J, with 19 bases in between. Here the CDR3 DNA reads TGTGCCAGCAGTTTTGGCAGAAGGATACGTCTTAATGAGCAGTTCTTC. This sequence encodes CASSFGRRIRLNEQFF.

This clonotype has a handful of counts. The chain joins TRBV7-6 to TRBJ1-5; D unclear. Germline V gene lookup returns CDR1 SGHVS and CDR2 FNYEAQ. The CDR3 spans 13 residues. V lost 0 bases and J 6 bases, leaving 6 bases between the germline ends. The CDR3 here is CASSLADGQPQHF. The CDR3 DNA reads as TGTGCCAGCAGCTTAGCGGATGGTCAGCCCCAGCATTTT.

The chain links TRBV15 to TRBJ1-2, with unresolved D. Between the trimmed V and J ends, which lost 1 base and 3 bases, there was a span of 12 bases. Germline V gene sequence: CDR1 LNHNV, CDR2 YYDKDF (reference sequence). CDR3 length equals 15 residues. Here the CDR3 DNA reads TGTGCCACCAGCAGAGGTTGGGCCGAGGACTATGGCTACACCTTC. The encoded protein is CATSRGWAEDYGYTF.

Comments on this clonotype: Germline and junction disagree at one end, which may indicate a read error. CDR3 sequence reads: CAGSQNREGYTF. CDR3 nucleotide sequence: TGTGCCGGCAGCCAAAACCGGGAGGGCTACACCTTC. The chain carries TRBV14 and TRBJ1-2, with unresolved D. Per germline, CDR1 SGHDN and CDR2 FVKESK. The CDR3 spans 12 residues.

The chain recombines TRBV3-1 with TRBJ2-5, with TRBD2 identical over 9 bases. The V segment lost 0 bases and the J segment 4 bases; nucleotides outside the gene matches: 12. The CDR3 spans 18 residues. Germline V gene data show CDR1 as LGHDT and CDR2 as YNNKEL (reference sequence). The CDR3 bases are TGTGCCAGCAGCCAAGATCTCGGGGCTAGCGGGGCTCTAGAGACCCAGTACTTC. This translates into CASSQDLGASGALETQYF.

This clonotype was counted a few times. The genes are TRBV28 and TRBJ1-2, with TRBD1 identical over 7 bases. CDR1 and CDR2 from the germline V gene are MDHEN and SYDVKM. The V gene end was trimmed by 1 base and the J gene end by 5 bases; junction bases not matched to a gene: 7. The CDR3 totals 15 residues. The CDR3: CASSLSTGNGYGYTF. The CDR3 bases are TGTGCCAGCAGTTTATCGACAGGGAACGGATATGGCTACACCTTC.

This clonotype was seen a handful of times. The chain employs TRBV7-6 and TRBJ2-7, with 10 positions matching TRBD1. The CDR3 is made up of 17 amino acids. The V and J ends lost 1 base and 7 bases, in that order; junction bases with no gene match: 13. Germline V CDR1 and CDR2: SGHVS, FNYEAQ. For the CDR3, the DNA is TGTGCCAGCAGCTTAGACGTGTGGGACAGGGGAGGATTGGAGCAGTACTTC. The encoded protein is CASSLDVWDRGGLEQYF.